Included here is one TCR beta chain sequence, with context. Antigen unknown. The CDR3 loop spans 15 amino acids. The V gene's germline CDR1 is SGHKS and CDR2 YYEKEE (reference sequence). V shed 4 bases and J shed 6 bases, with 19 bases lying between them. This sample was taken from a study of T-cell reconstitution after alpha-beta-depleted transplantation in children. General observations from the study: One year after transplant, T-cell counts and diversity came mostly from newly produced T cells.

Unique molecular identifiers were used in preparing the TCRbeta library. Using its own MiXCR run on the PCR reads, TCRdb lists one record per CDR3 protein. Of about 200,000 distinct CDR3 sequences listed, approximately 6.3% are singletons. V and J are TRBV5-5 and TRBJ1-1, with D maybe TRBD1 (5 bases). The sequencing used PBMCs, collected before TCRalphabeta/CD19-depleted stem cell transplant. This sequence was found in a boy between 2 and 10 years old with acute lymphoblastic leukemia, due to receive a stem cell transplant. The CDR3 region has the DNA TGTGCCAGCAGCCTGATTCGGGGCAAAAGATCTGAAGCTTTCTTT. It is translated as CASSLIRGKRSEAFF.